This T cell receptor beta chain stems from a study of long-term antiretroviral therapy in people with HIV. Whole-study results and caveats: Missing from the dataset were any data on ART adherence, viral resistance or therapy changes. Transplant donor controls retained higher diversity, though diversity increased after ART.

At survey level, the immunoSEQ assay was run in its v3.0 version. Here immunoSEQ multiplex PCR was the method, and the copy in TCRdb shows in-frame clones only, minus some. This table has roughly 30,000 clones, 65% to 85% appearing once. V was pared by 5 bases and J by 3 bases, with 8 bases of the junction left unmatched. The CDR3 contains 16 residues. CDR1 is LNHDA and CDR2 is SQIVND in the germline V gene (reference sequence). This clone rates as medium-sized. Its antigen remains unknown. Held in samples before DNA extraction were roughly 1-11 million cryopreserved PBMC. The rearrangement uses TRBV19 and TRBJ2-3, with 10 bases matching TRBD1. The TCR originated in a man aged 30-40 years with HIV. Source: unsorted PBMCs, taken almost 2.9 years after starting antiretroviral therapy. As DNA, the CDR3 is TGTGCCAGTAGTCCAACGGGACAGGGGTTAACAGATACGCAGTATTTT. It yields the protein CASSPTGQGLTDTQYF. Using reference TRBV19 and TRBJ2-3 for the parts outside the CDR3, the full variable domain is DGGITQSPKYLFRKEGQNVTLSCEQNLNHDAMYWYRQDPGQGLRLIYYSQIVNDFQKGDIAEGYSVSREKKESFPLTVTSAQKNPTAFYLCASSPTGQGLTDTQYFGPGTRLTVL.